This T cell receptor (beta chain) was sequenced in a study of T cell responses to AZD1222 COVID-19 vaccine. Some clones are missing from TCRdb's copy, which holds only in-frame ones; the method was immunoSEQ multiplex PCR. In the table there are 100,000 to 150,000 clones, around 90% of which are singletons. The V end was cut by 4 bases, the J end by 2 bases, with 15 bases between. Per the germline V gene, CDR1 is SQVTM and CDR2 is ANQGSEA. The CDR3 consists of 15 residues. The source is an adult in good health. Sequences were derived from peripheral blood, sampled on day 0 of AZD1222 vaccination. V is TRBV29-1 and J is TRBJ1-5; the D gene is possibly TRBD1 (5 bases). As DNA, the CDR3 is TGCAGCGTTGCGGTAGGGGCCGGGGGCAATCAGCCCCAGCATTTT. Translating gives CSVAVGAGGNQPQHF. Drawing the rest from reference TRBV29-1 and TRBJ1-5, the complete variable domain is SAVISQKPSRDICQRGTSLTIQCQVDSQVTMMFWYRQQPGQSLTLIATANQGSEATYESGFVIDKFPISRPNLTFSTLTVSNMSPEDSSIYLCSVAVGAGGNQPQHFGDGTRLSIL.